The rows below give T cell receptor beta chains drawn from one sample of a study of T-cell memory formation after mild COVID-19. TCRdb re-called the 5' RACE reads through MiXCR, storing one row per CDR3 protein. In the table there are about 470,000 distinct CDR3 sequences, 25% of which are singletons. Sequenced material: PBMCs or a T cell subset sorted from them (not recorded which). The receptors here all came from an adult woman who had mild COVID-19 (a few samples of this study predate the infection). Cell type and time point are not known. The CDR3 runs from the conserved cysteine through the conserved F or W. D genes are given only for firm matches. Size tells how often a clone was seen (once, few, many) or the class of an expanded clone, and some rows leave it out.

TRBJ1-6 few - TRBV5-5 CASSLDSPLHF TGTGCCAGCAGCTTGGACTCACCCCTCCACTTT
TRBJ2-3 - TRBD1 TRBV6-5 CASRTGLGPTDTQYF TGTGCCAGCAGGACAGGGCTGGGGCCCACAGATACGCAGTATTTT
TRBJ2-1 - TRBD2 TRBV5-1 CATTTSGGAYNEQFF TGCGCCACCACGACTAGCGGGGGGGCCTACAATGAGCAGTTCTTC
TRBJ2-7 - - TRBV4-1 CASSQGPLTVTYEQYF TGCGCCAGCAGCCAAGGACCGCTGACAGTTACCTACGAGCAGTACTTC
TRBJ2-7 few - TRBV4-2 CASSQDQWSGSTDGQYF TGTGCCAGCAGCCAAGATCAATGGAGCGGGTCTACCGACGGGCAGTACTTC
TRBJ1-5 - - TRBV12-3/TRBV12-4 CASSWGGASNQPQHF TGTGCCAGCAGTTGGGGGGGGGCGAGCAATCAGCCCCAGCATTTT
TRBJ2-4 - - TRBV15 CATSRDSGVDKNIQYF TGTGCCACCAGCAGAGATTCTGGGGTGGACAAAAACATTCAGTACTTC
TRBJ2-2 - TRBD2 TRBV6-4 CASSDGGGANTGELFF TGTGCCAGCAGTGATGGCGGGGGAGCGAACACCGGGGAGCTGTTTTTT
TRBJ1-5 - - TRBV27 CASSFLSGAQPQHF TGTGCCAGCAGTTTTTTATCCGGGGCCCAGCCCCAGCATTTT
TRBJ2-2 - TRBD2 TRBV6-2/TRBV6-3 CASSYGTSGRTGELFF TGTGCCAGCAGTTACGGGACTAGCGGGAGAACCGGGGAGCTGTTTTTT
TRBJ2-7 - - TRBV4-1 CASSQEPAISYEQYF TGCGCCAGCAGCCAAGAACCGGCGATCTCCTACGAGCAGTACTTC
TRBJ2-5 - - TRBV24-1 CATSDPRGPKETQYF TGTGCCACCAGTGATCCCCGGGGCCCTAAAGAGACCCAGTACTTC
TRBJ2-3 - - TRBV13 CASSPYRGLVDGQYF TGTGCCAGCAGCCCCTACAGGGGACTCGTGGATGGGCAGTATTTT
TRBJ2-7 few - TRBV27 CASSFQTASYEQYF TGTGCCAGCAGTTTTCAGACAGCTTCCTACGAGCAGTACTTC
TRBJ2-2 - - TRBV20-1 CSARFRGNTGELFF TGCAGTGCTAGATTTAGGGGGAACACCGGGGAGCTGTTTTTT